The rows below give T cell receptor beta chains drawn from one sample of a study of breast tumors, draining lymph nodes, adjacent tissues. MiXCR, run by TCRdb on the multiplex PCR reads, gives a single entry per CDR3 protein. The sample has 15,000 or so distinct CDR3 sequences; about 45% are singletons. The sequenced sample consisted of tumor-adjacent breast tissue. The receptors come from a female donor with breast cancer. Some clones in this sample may be carry-over from other donors' samples. Each CDR3 is given with its conserved first and last residue. The D gene is left open where the match is weak. Rows give clone size only sometimes, using once, few, many, or a class for an expanded clone.

length: 14; D: TRBD1; V: TRBV24-1; J: TRBJ2-7; size: .; CDR3: CATSDSDRAREQYF; DNA: TGTGCCACCAGTGATTCGGACAGGGCTAGGGAGCAGTACTTC
length: 14; D: TRBD2; V: TRBV20-1; J: TRBJ2-7; size: medium-sized; CDR3: CSASRASGFYEQYF; DNA: TGCAGTGCTAGTAGGGCTAGCGGGTTCTACGAGCAGTACTTC
length: 15; D: TRBD1; V: TRBV24-1; J: TRBJ2-7; size: .; CDR3: CATSGIGTGGYEQYF; DNA: TGTGCCACCAGTGGTATCGGGACAGGGGGCTACGAGCAGTACTTC
length: 14; D: TRBD2; V: TRBV20-1; J: TRBJ2-5; size: .; CDR3: CSARAGTSFEPQYF; DNA: TGCAGTGCTAGAGCCGGGACTAGTTTCGAGCCCCAGTACTTC
length: 12; D: .; V: TRBV10-2; J: TRBJ2-7; size: many; CDR3: CASTLGPYEQYF; DNA: TGCGCCAGCACCCTAGGGCCCTACGAGCAGTACTTC
length: 12; D: .; V: TRBV2; J: TRBJ1-2; size: many; CDR3: CAPFAVAGGYTF; DNA: TGTGCCCCCTTTGCGGTGGCGGGGGGCTACACCTTC
length: 16; D: .; V: TRBV2; J: TRBJ2-2; size: .; CDR3: CARSRDTGLNTGELFF; DNA: TGTGCCAGGTCCCGGGACACCGGTTTAAACACCGGGGAGCTGTTTTTT
length: 13; D: .; V: TRBV29-1; J: TRBJ2-1; size: .; CDR3: CSVEVGAYNEQFF; DNA: TGCAGCGTTGAAGTAGGGGCCTACAATGAGCAGTTCTTC
length: 13; D: .; V: TRBV18; J: TRBJ2-7; size: .; CDR3: CASSPLSDYEQYF; DNA: TGTGCCAGCTCACCACTATCTGACTACGAGCAGTACTTC
length: 15; D: .; V: TRBV4-2; J: TRBJ1-3; size: medium-sized; CDR3: CASSQDKSSGNTIYF; DNA: TGTGCCAGCAGCCAAGATAAGAGCTCTGGAAACACCATATATTTT
length: 13; D: .; V: TRBV29-1; J: TRBJ2-7; size: few; CDR3: CSVTGTLPYEQYF; DNA: TGCAGCGTTACCGGGACTCTCCCCTACGAGCAGTACTTC
length: 20; D: .; V: TRBV11-2; J: TRBJ1-6; size: .; CDR3: CASSRRDRFMSSSYNSPLHF; DNA: TGTGCCAGCAGCCGAAGAGACAGGTTTATGTCGTCGTCCTATAATTCACCCCTCCACTTT
length: 14; D: TRBD1; V: TRBV6-5; J: TRBJ1-5; size: once; CDR3: CASSPWTGVWAQHF; DNA: TGTGCCAGCAGCCCCTGGACAGGGGTGTGGGCCCAGCATTTT
length: 15; D: TRBD2; V: TRBV5-1; J: TRBJ2-7; size: .; CDR3: CASSPLAGGYYEQYF; DNA: TGCGCCAGCAGCCCGCTAGCGGGAGGATACTACGAGCAGTACTTC
length: 15; D: .; V: TRBV2; J: TRBJ2-2; size: many; CDR3: CASSEALANTGELFF; DNA: TGTGCCAGCAGTGAAGCGCTGGCGAACACCGGGGAGCTGTTTTTT
length: 16; D: TRBD1; V: TRBV7-8; J: TRBJ1-5; size: .; CDR3: CASSLARSGGLQPQHF; DNA: TGTGCCAGCAGCTTAGCGCGGTCAGGGGGACTGCAGCCCCAGCATTTT
length: 16; D: TRBD2; V: TRBV7-2; J: TRBJ2-7; size: medium-sized; CDR3: CASSLDPLARGGEQYF; DNA: TGTGCCAGCAGCTTAGACCCACTAGCACGGGGGGGCGAGCAGTACTTC
length: 15; D: TRBD1; V: TRBV6-5; J: TRBJ2-5; size: many; CDR3: CASSYSRQGGETQYF; DNA: TGTGCCAGCAGTTACTCGCGACAGGGTGGAGAGACCCAGTACTTC
length: 18; D: .; V: TRBV11-2; J: TRBJ2-3; size: many; CDR3: CASSLDLLAPDRTDTQYF; DNA: TGTGCCAGCAGCTTAGATCTACTGGCCCCTGATCGCACAGATACGCAGTATTTT
length: 16; D: .; V: TRBV6-5; J: TRBJ1-3; size: .; CDR3: CASSLTGYPSGNTIYF; DNA: TGTGCCAGCAGTTTGACCGGTTACCCCTCTGGAAACACCATATATTTT
length: 15; D: TRBD2; V: TRBV20-1; J: TRBJ2-7; size: .; CDR3: CSATPGLAGGQEQYF; DNA: TGCAGTGCCACCCCGGGACTAGCGGGAGGGCAAGAGCAGTACTTC
length: 14; D: TRBD2; V: TRBV29-1; J: TRBJ2-3; size: .; CDR3: CSVGGGKGTDTQYF; DNA: TGCAGCGTCGGGGGAGGGAAGGGGACAGATACGCAGTATTTT
length: 18; D: TRBD1; V: TRBV4-2; J: TRBJ2-2; size: .; CDR3: CASSQESAGTANTGELFF; DNA: TGTGCCAGCAGCCAAGAGTCGGCCGGGACAGCGAACACCGGGGAGCTGTTTTTT
length: 14; D: .; V: TRBV7-7; J: TRBJ1-6; size: .; CDR3: CASTEGSNNSPLHF; DNA: TGTGCTAGCACCGAGGGGTCGAATAATTCACCCCTCCACTTT
length: 13; D: TRBD1; V: TRBV5-1; J: TRBJ1-2; size: .; CDR3: CASSRTGSYGYTF; DNA: TGCGCCAGCAGCAGGACAGGGAGCTATGGCTACACCTTC
length: 15; D: .; V: TRBV11-2; J: TRBJ1-2; size: .; CDR3: CASSLIGAVDYGYTF; DNA: TGTGCCAGCAGCTTAATCGGGGCCGTGGACTATGGCTACACCTTC
length: 12; D: .; V: TRBV2; J: TRBJ1-1; size: many; CDR3: CAGGGENTEAFF; DNA: TGTGCGGGGGGCGGGGAGAACACTGAAGCTTTCTTT
length: 15; D: TRBD1; V: TRBV5-4; J: TRBJ1-2; size: .; CDR3: CASSLEVTGNYGYTF; DNA: TGTGCCAGCAGCTTGGAGGTGACAGGGAACTATGGCTACACCTTC
length: 15; D: .; V: TRBV5-4; J: TRBJ2-6; size: few; CDR3: CASSLEGAGANVLTF; DNA: TGTGCCAGCAGCTTGGAGGGGGCTGGGGCCAACGTCCTGACTTTC
length: 19; D: TRBD1; V: TRBV5-1; J: TRBJ1-3; size: .; CDR3: CASSLGTARVTSSGNTIYF; DNA: TGCGCCAGCAGCCTAGGGACAGCGAGAGTTACCAGCTCTGGAAACACCATATATTTT
length: 12; D: .; V: TRBV20-1; J: TRBJ2-3; size: .; CDR3: CSAGGTQDTQYF; DNA: TGCAGTGCTGGGGGGACACAAGATACGCAGTATTTT
length: 11; D: .; V: TRBV6-5; J: TRBJ2-1; size: few; CDR3: CASSYRDEQFF; DNA: TGTGCCAGCAGTTACAGAGATGAGCAGTTCTTC